A single sample gave rise to the 21 T cell receptor beta chains below, sequenced in a study of shared clonotypes between healthy human individuals. In the naive CD8 group, cells lacked CD45RO and were positively selected for CCR7, so terminally differentiated effector memory CD45RA+ cells were left out. Profiling relied on immunoSEQ multiplex PCR, and the TCRdb table lists in-frame clones only, not all of them. The sample lists 600,000 or so clones; 98% were seen once. The sample consisted of naive CD8+ T cells sorted from blood. Receptors originate from a man aged 25-45 years in good health.

This sequence joins TRBV6-6 and TRBJ2-7; possibly TRBD2 for D (5 bases). CDR1 MNHNY and CDR2 SVGAGI come from the germline V gene (reference sequence). This CDR3 is 13 amino acids long. With 7 bases removed from V and 0 bases from J, the gap between germline ends came to 10 bases. The CDR3 loop reads CASTPGSSYEQYF. In DNA, the CDR3 is TGTGCCAGCACCCCGGGGAGCTCCTACGAGCAGTACTTC.

This clone was seen once. The sample has other DNA sequences that encode this CDR3 too. This chain links TRBV27 with TRBJ2-7; D gene ambiguous. CDR1 is MNHEY and CDR2 is SMNVEV in the germline V gene (reference sequence). The CDR3 loop spans 13 amino acids. V shed 3 bases and J shed 1 base, with 7 bases lying between them. The CDR3 coding sequence is TGTGCCAGCAGTTTTGCCGGATCCTACGAGCAGTACTTC. Translated: CASSFAGSYEQYF.

V is TRBV7-9 and J is TRBJ2-5, with 8 nucleotides matching TRBD1. CDR1 is SEHNR, CDR2 FQNEAQ, per germline (reference sequence). CDR3 size: 15 residues. Germline trimming cut 6 bases from V and 1 base from J; bases unmatched to any gene: 7. CDR3 nucleotide sequence: TGTGCCAGCAGTTCAGGCGGACAGGGCCAAGAGACCCAGTACTTC. Translating it yields CASSSGGQGQETQYF.

This chain links TRBV5-1 with TRBJ2-1; D call uncertain. Germline assignment: CDR1 SGHRS and CDR2 YFSETQ. V was clipped by 6 bases and J by 5 bases, with 24 bases between them. CDR3 length: 17 residues. The CDR3 spells CASISGSSDFRDNEQFF. The CDR3 DNA is TGCGCCAGCATTTCTGGAAGTTCCGATTTTCGGGACAATGAGCAGTTCTTC.

The chain employs TRBV6-1 and TRBJ2-7, with D possibly matching TRBD2 (5 bases). The germline V gene encodes CDR1 MNHNS and CDR2 SASEGT. The CDR3 totals 12 residues. V lost 6 bases to trimming and J lost 4 bases, with 10 bases between them. The CDR3 reads CASREPGYEQYF. The CDR3 bases are TGTGCCAGCAGGGAACCGGGATACGAGCAGTACTTC.

V gene TRBV28 combines with J gene TRBJ1-3, with TRBD1 as a possible D gene (5 bases). The CDR3 extends over 16 amino acids. CDR1 is MDHEN and CDR2 is SYDVKM in the germline V gene. V was pared by 4 bases and J by 4 bases, with 17 bases between. CDR3 coding DNA: TGTGCCAGCAGTTCCCCCCGCAGGGAGGCCGGAAACACCATATATTTT. Its protein product is CASSSPRREAGNTIYF.

The chain carries TRBV6-5 and TRBJ2-7; D is perhaps TRBD2 (6 bases). CDR1 MNHEY and CDR2 SVGAGI come from the germline V gene. This CDR3 has 11 amino acids. V dropped 3 bases and J dropped 7 bases, with 7 bases sitting between them. This CDR3 reads CASSYGGEQYF. CDR3 coding DNA: TGTGCCAGCAGTTATGGGGGGGAGCAGTACTTC.

V usage is TRBV15 and J usage is TRBJ1-3; no firm D call. This CDR3 spans 15 amino acids. Trimming removed 2 bases at V and 3 bases at J, with 11 bases between. The germline gives CDR1 LNHNV, CDR2 YYDKDF (reference sequence). The CDR3 region is CATSRRALDGNTIYF. The CDR3 bases are TGTGCCACCAGCAGAAGGGCTTTGGATGGAAACACCATATATTTT.

This clone was found a few times. V is TRBV5-1 and J is TRBJ2-2; D gene ambiguous. Germline CDR1 SGHRS, CDR2 YFSETQ. Trimming removed 2 bases at V and 0 bases at J, with 8 bases between. The CDR3 runs to 15 residues. The CDR3 DNA reads as TGCGCCAGCAGCTTCGGAAGGGCGAACACCGGGGAGCTGTTTTTT. Translation gives CASSFGRANTGELFF.

The rearrangement joins TRBV7-9 to TRBJ1-3; D remains unclear. This CDR3 has 13 residues. Per germline, CDR1 SEHNR and CDR2 FQNEAQ (reference sequence). V lost 5 bases and J lost 0, with 5 bases in between. CDR3 nucleotides: TGTGCCAGCAGCGACCTCTCTGGAAACACCATATATTTT. Its protein is CASSDLSGNTIYF.

The chain couples TRBV14 to TRBJ2-7; D remains unclear. CDR3 size: 13 residues. Germline values: CDR1 SGHDN, CDR2 FVKESK. Trimming took off 3 bases at V and 4 bases at J, with 10 bases between the two ends. The CDR3 here is CASSQGIMYEQYF. The CDR3 coding sequence is TGTGCCAGCAGCCAGGGAATTATGTACGAGCAGTACTTC.

V is TRBV29-1 and J is TRBJ2-1, with a weak D call TRBD2 (6 bases). There are 16 residues in the CDR3. Trimming shortened V by 3 bases and J by 4 bases, and 19 bases separated the two germline ends. Germline V CDR1 and CDR2: SQVTM, ANQGSEA. The CDR3 sequence: CSVDATGTRTYNEQFF. The CDR3 DNA sequence: TGCAGCGTTGACGCTACCGGGACTCGAACTTACAATGAGCAGTTCTTC.

This chain joins TRBV27 and TRBJ2-6; no definite D call. This CDR3 has 14 residues. The V end lost 8 bases, the J end lost 2 bases, and 10 bases lay between the germline ends. CDR1 is MNHEY and CDR2 is SMNVEV in the germline V gene (reference sequence). DNA for the CDR3: TGTGCCAGCTACGCCACGGCTGGGGCCAACGTCCTGACTTTC. Translated, it gives CASYATAGANVLTF. The variable domain in full, with the rest retrieved from reference TRBV27 and TRBJ2-6, is EAQVTQNPRYLITVTGKKLTVTCSQNMNHEYMSWYRQDPGLGLRQIYYSMNVEVTDKGDVPEGYKVSRKEKRNFPLILESPSPNQTSLYFCASYATAGANVLTFGAGSRLTVL.

V gene TRBV7-2 combines with J gene TRBJ2-7, with 14 bases lining up with TRBD2. The J segment lost 4 bases and the V segment lost 6 bases, leaving 8 bases of the junction unmatched. CDR1 is SGHTA and CDR2 is FQGNSA in the germline V gene. The CDR3 spans 16 residues. The CDR3 DNA reads TGTGCCAGCAGGGGGGGACTAGCGGGAGTTGCGTACGAGCAGTACTTC. Protein product: CASRGGLAGVAYEQYF.

The genes are TRBV7-9 and TRBJ1-4, with D possibly being TRBD1 (5 bases). This CDR3 region has 13 residues. Germline loops: CDR1 SEHNR, CDR2 FQNEAQ (reference sequence). The V and J ends lost 5 bases and 5 bases respectively, with 9 bases between them. The CDR3, as DNA: TGTGCCAGCAGCGGGGACGGGAATGAAAAACTGTTTTTT. Its translation: CASSGDGNEKLFF. The variable domain in full, completed from reference TRBV7-9 and TRBJ1-4, reads DTGVSQNPRHKITKRGQNVTFRCDPISEHNRLYWYRQTLGQGPEFLTYFQNEAQLEKSRLLSDRFSAERPKGSFSTLEIQRTEQGDSAMYLCASSGDGNEKLFFGSGTQLSVL.

The gene calls are TRBV1 and TRBJ2-6; no check of the table's D call, TRBD1, against the DNA was made. TRBV1 is annotated as a pseudogene. CDR3 length: 15 residues. CDR3: CTSRCLQSRANVLTF. The CDR3 DNA is TGCACCAGCAGATGTTTACAAAGTCGGGCCAACGTCCTGACTTTC.

CDR3 nucleotides: TGCGCCAGCAGCCCTTCCTTGGGCGGGAGTCTCGGGGAGACCCAGTACTTC. It translates to CASSPSLGGSLGETQYF. V is TRBV4-3 and J is TRBJ2-5; TRBD2 matches 7 bases. This CDR3 is 17 amino acids long. Germline V CDR1 and CDR2: LGHNA, YSLEER. After removal of 4 bases from V and 5 bases from J, the junction contained 16 bases not matched to a gene.

The chain couples TRBV2 to TRBJ2-7; weak D call: TRBD1 (7 bases). The V end was cut by 8 bases, the J end by 1 base, with 12 bases between. The CDR3 is 13 amino acids. Germline V gene sequence: CDR1 SNHLY, CDR2 FYNNEI. CDR3 sequence (DNA): TGTGCCAGCGGCGGGACAGTATCCTACGAGCAGTACTTC. It codes for CASGGTVSYEQYF.

The genes are TRBV28 and TRBJ1-2; no definite D call. Germline CDR1 reads MDHEN; CDR2 reads SYDVKM. The CDR3 runs 15 residues. Trimming stripped 3 bases from V and 4 bases from J, with 15 bases between. For the CDR3, the DNA is TGTGCCAGCAGTTTCCAGTTGGGCAGTTCCTATGGCTACACCTTC. It encodes CASSFQLGSSYGYTF.

CDR3 loop: CASSLDTQWVTQYF. CDR3 nucleotides: TGTGCCAGCAGCTTAGATACTCAGTGGGTTACGCAGTATTTT. The chain carries TRBV11-2 and TRBJ2-3, with D unclear. This CDR3 spans 14 amino acids. The V gene's germline CDR1 is SGHAT and CDR2 FQNNGV. Trimming removed 0 bases from V and 8 bases from J, with 12 bases in between.

The V gene is TRBV19, the J gene TRBJ2-1, with D uncertain. The CDR3 spans 14 residues. Per the germline V gene, CDR1 is LNHDA and CDR2 is SQIVND (reference sequence). Trimming stripped 9 bases from V and 0 bases from J, with 12 bases between. The CDR3 DNA reads TGTGCCAGCTCTCGCGAAAGCTCCTACAATGAGCAGTTCTTC. This encodes CASSRESSYNEQFF. The entire variable domain, with the rest obtained from reference TRBV19 and TRBJ2-1, is as follows: DGGITQSPKYLFRKEGQNVTLSCEQNLNHDAMYWYRQDPGQGLRLIYYSQIVNDFQKGDIAEGYSVSREKKESFPLTVTSAQKNPTAFYLCASSRESSYNEQFFGPGTRLTVL.